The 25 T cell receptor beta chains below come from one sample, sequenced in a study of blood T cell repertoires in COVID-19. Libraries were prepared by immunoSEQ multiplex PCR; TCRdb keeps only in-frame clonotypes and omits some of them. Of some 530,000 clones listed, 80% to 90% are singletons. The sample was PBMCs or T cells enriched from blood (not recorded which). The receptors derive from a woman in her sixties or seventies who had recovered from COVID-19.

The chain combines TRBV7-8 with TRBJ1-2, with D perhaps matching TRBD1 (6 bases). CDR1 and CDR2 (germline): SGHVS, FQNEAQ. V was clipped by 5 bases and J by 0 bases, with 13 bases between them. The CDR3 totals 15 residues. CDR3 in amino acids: CASSPIKGANYGYTF. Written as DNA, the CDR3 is TGTGCCAGCAGCCCAATTAAGGGGGCTAACTATGGCTACACCTTC.

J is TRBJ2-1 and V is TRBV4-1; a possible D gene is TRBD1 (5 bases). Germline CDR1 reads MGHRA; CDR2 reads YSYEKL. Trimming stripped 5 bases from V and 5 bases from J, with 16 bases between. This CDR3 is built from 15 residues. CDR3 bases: TGCGCCAGCAGCACTTACCCCCAGGGTAACAATGAGCAGTTCTTC. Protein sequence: CASSTYPQGNNEQFF.

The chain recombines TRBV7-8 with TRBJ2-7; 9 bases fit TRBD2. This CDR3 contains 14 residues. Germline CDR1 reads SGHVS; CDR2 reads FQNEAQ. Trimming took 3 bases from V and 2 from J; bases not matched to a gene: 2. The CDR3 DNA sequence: TGTGCCAGCAGCTTTTCTAGCGGGGCCTACGAGCAGTACGTC. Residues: CASSFSSGAYEQYV.

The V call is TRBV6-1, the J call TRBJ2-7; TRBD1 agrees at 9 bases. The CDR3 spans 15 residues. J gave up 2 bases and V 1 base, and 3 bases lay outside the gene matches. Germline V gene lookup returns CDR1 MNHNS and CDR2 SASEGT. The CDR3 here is CASSEGTGVPYEQYV. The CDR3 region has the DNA TGTGCCAGCAGTGAAGGGACAGGGGTACCCTACGAGCAGTACGTC.

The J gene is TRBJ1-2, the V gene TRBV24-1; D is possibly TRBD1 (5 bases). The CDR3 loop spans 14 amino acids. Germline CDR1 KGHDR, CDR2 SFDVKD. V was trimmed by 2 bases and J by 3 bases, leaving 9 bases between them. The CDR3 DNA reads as TGTGCCACCAGTGATTCCCCGGGGGACTATGGCTACACCTTC. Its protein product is CATSDSPGDYGYTF.

The CDR3 DNA follows: TGTGCCAGCAGCCAAGCCCCGGGGGGGGCCACTGAAGCTTTCTTT. Amino acids: CASSQAPGGATEAFF. The chain is built from TRBV3-1 (or the pseudogene TRBV3-2) and TRBJ1-1; TRBD1 might be the D (6 bases). Germline V lookup: CDR1 LGHDT, CDR2 YNNKEL (reference sequence). The CDR3 consists of 15 residues. V lost 1 base and J lost 4, with 13 bases in between.

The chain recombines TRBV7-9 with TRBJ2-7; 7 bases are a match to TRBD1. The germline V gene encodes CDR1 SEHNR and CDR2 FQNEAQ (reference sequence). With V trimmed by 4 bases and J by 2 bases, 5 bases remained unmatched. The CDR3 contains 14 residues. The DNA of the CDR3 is TGTGCCAGCAGCTCCCGGGACAGCCCCTACGAGCAGTACTTC. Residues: CASSSRDSPYEQYF.

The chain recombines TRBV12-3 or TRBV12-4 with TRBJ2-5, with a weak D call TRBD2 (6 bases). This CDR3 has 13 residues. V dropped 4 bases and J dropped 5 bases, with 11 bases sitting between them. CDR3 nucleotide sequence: TGTGCCAGCAGTTCGACTAGGGGTGAGACCCAGTACTTC. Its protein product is CASSSTRGETQYF.

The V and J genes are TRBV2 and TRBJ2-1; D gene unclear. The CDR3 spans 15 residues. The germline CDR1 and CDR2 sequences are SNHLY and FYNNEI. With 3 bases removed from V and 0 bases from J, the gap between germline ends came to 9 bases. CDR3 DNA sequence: TGTGCCAGCAGTGACGGTGCGAGCTCCTACAATGAGCAGTTCTTC. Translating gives CASSDGASSYNEQFF.

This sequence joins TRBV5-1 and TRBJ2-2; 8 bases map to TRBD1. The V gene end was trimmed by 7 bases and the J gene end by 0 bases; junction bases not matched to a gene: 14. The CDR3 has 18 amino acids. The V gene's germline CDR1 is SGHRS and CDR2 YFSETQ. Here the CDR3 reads CASAANPNRGTNTGELFF. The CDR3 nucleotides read TGCGCCAGCGCCGCCAATCCAAACAGGGGGACGAACACCGGGGAGCTGTTTTTT. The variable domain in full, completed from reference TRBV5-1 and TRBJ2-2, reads KAGVTQTPRYLIKTRGQQVTLSCSPISGHRSVSWYQQTPGQGLQFLFEYFSETQRNKGNFPGRFSGRQFSNSRSEMNVSTLELGDSALYLCASAANPNRGTNTGELFFGEGSRLTVL.

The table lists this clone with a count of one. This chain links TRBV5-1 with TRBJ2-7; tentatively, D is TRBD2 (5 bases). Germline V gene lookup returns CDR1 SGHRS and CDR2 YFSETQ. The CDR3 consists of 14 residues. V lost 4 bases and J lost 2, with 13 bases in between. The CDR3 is CASSLTSGTYEQYF. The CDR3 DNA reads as TGCGCCAGCAGCCTTACCTCCGGGACCTACGAGCAGTACTTC.

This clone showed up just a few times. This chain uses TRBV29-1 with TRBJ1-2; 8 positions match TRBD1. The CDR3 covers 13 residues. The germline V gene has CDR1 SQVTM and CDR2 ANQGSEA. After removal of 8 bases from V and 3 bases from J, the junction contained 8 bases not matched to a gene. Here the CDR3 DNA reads TGCAGCTTTACGGGACAGGCGTACTATGGCTACACCTTC. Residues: CSFTGQAYYGYTF. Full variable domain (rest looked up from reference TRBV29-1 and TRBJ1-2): SAVISQKPSRDICQRGTSLTIQCQVDSQVTMMFWYRQQPGQSLTLIATANQGSEATYESGFVIDKFPISRPNLTFSTLTVSNMSPEDSSIYLCSFTGQAYYGYTFGSGTRLTVV.

The CDR3 loop is CASSKPGTGRHTQYF. CDR3 nucleotide sequence: TGTGCCAGCAGCAAACCCGGGACAGGGCGGCATACGCAGTATTTT. J is TRBJ2-3 and V is TRBV11-2; the match to TRBD1 covers 9 bases. Germline CDR1 and CDR2: SGHAT and FQNNGV. The trim removed 5 bases at V and 7 bases at J, leaving 10 bases unmatched. CDR3 size: 15 residues.

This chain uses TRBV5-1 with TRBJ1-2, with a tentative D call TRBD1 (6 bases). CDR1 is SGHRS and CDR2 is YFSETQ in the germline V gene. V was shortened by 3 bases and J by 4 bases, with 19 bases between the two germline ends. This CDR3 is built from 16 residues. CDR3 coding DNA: TGCGCCAGCAGCTGGGGCTACAGGGCGAAGGGCTATGGCTACACCTTC. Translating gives CASSWGYRAKGYGYTF.

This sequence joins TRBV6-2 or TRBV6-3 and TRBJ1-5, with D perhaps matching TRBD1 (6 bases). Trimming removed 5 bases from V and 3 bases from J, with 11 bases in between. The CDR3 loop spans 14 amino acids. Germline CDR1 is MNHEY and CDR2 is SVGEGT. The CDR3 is CASSKQGNNQPQHF. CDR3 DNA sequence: TGTGCCAGCAGTAAACAGGGAAACAATCAGCCCCAGCATTTT.

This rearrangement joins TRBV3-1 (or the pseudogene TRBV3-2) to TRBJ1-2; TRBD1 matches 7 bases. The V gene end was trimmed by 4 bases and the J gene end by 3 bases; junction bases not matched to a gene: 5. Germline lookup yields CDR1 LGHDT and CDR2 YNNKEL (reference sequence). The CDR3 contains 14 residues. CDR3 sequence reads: CASSRVQGYYGYTF. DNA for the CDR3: TGTGCCAGCAGCCGCGTACAGGGGTACTATGGCTACACCTTC.

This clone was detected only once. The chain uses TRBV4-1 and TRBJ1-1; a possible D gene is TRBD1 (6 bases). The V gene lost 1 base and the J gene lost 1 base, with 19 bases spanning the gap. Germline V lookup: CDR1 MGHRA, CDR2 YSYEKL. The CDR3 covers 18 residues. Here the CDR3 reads CASSQVPLTQGRNTEAFF. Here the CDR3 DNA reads TGCGCCAGCAGCCAAGTGCCTCTAACGCAGGGGAGGAACACTGAAGCTTTCTTT.

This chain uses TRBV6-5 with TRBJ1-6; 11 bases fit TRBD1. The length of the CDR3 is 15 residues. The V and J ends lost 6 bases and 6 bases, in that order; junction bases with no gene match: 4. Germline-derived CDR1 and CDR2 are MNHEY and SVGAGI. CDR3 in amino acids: CASRWDRGGNSPLHF. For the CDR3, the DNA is TGTGCCAGCAGGTGGGACAGGGGGGGTAATTCACCCCTCCACTTT.

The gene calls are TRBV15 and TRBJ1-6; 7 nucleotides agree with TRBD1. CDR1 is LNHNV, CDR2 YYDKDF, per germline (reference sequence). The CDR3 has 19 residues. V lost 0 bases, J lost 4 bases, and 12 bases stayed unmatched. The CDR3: CATSRDSLDGTVYNSPLHF. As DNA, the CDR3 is TGTGCCACCAGCAGAGACAGTTTGGACGGGACAGTGTATAATTCACCCCTCCACTTT.

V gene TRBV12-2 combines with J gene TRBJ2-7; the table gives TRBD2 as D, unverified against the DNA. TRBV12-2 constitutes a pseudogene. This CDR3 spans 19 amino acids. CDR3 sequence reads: CASRLTSGGTSPYSYEQYV. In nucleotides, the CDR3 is TGTGCAAGTCGCTTAACTAGCGGGGGGACCAGCCCCTACTCCTACGAGCAGTACGTC.

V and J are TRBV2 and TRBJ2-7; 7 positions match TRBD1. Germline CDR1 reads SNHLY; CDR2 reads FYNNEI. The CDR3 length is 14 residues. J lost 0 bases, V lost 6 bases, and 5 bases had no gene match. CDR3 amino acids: CASRRDSLSYEQYF. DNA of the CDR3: TGTGCCAGCAGAAGGGACAGCCTCTCCTACGAGCAGTACTTC.

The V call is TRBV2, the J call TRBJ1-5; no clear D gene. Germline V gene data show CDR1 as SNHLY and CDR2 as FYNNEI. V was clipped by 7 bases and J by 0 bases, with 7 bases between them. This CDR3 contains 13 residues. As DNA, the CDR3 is TGTGCCAGCAAGGCGGATAGCAATCAGCCCCAGCATTTT. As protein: CASKADSNQPQHF.

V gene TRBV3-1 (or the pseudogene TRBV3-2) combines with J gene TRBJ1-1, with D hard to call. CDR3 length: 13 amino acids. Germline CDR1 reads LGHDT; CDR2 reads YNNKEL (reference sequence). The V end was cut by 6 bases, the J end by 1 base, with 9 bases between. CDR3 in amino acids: CASRAQRNTEAFF. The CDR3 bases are TGTGCCAGCAGGGCCCAAAGGAACACTGAAGCTTTCTTT.

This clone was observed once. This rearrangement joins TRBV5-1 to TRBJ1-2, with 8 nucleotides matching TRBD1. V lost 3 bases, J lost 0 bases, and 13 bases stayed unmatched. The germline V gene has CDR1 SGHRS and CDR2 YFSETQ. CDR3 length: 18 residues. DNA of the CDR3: TGCGCCAGCAGCTACGGGACAGGAGGGACCTATCCTAACTATGGCTACACCTTC. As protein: CASSYGTGGTYPNYGYTF.

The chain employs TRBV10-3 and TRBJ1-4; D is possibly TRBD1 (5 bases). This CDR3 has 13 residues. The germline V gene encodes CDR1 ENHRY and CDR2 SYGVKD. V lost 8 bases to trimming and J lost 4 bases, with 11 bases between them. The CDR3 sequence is CAIQGQINEKLFF. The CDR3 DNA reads TGTGCCATCCAGGGTCAAATTAATGAAAAACTGTTTTTT.